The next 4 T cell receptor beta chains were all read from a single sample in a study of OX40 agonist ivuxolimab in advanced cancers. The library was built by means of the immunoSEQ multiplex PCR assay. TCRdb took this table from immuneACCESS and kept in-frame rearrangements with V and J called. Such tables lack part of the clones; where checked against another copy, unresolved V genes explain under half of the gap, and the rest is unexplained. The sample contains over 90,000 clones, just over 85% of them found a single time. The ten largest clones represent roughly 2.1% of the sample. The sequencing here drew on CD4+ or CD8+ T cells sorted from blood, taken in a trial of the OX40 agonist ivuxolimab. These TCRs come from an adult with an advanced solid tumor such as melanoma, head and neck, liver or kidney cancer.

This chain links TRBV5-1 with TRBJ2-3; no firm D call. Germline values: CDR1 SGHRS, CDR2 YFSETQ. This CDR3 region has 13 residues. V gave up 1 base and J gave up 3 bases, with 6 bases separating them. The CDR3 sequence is CASSLTSTDTQYF. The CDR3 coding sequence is TGCGCCAGCAGCTTGACTTCTACAGATACGCAGTATTTT.

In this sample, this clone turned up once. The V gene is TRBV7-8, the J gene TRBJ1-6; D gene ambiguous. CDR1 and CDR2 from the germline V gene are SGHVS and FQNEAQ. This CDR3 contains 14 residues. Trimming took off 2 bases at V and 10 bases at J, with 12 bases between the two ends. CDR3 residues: CASSLSGPGSPLHF. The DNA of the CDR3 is TGTGCCAGCAGCTTATCGGGTCCAGGATCACCCCTCCACTTT.

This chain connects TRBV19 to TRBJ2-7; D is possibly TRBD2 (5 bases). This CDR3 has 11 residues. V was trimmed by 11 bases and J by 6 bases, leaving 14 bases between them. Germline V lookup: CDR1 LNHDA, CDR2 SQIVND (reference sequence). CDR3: CASRAGVEQYF. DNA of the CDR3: TGTGCCTCAAGGGCCGGGGTCGAGCAGTACTTC.

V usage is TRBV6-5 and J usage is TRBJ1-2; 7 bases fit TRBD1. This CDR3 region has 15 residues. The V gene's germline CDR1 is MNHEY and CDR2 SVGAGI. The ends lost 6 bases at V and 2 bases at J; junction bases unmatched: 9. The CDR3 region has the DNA TGTGCCAGCAGCCCTAGGACAGGAGGAAACTATGGCTACACCTTC. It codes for CASSPRTGGNYGYTF.